Below are 22 T cell receptor beta chains sequenced from a single sample in a study of blood T cell repertoires in COVID-19 (dated by TCRdb to 2020 to 2022). Preparation of the library involved the immunoSEQ multiplex PCR assay. TCRdb's version of the immuneACCESS table is confined to in-frame rearrangements and falls short of the full clone set. An unresolved V gene accounts for under half of the shortfall where checked; the remainder is of unknown origin. This sample lists about 49,000 clones; about 85% were detected once. Of the sample, less than 5.5% is held by the ten largest clones. Sequenced sample: peripheral blood. Receptors were obtained from a man aged 35 to 55 with active COVID-19.

The chain links TRBV7-9 to TRBJ1-5, with D possibly TRBD1 on 6 matching bases. V lost 5 bases and J lost 6, with 20 bases in between. The CDR3 consists of 16 residues. Germline V gene sequence: CDR1 SEHNR, CDR2 FQNEAQ (reference sequence). The CDR3 bases are TGTGCCAGCAGCCCAGGGGTCGGACAGAGCCTTCAGCCCCAGCATTTT. The encoded protein is CASSPGVGQSLQPQHF.

The J gene is TRBJ2-3, the V gene TRBV6-5; 9 bases match TRBD2. With 3 bases clipped from V and 9 bases from J, the junction kept 7 bases outside the gene matches. Germline V gene sequence: CDR1 MNHEY, CDR2 SVGAGI. The CDR3 is 14 residues long. Written as DNA, the CDR3 is TGTGCCAGCAGTTATAGCGGGAGCAGACGGACGCAGTATTTT. This sequence encodes CASSYSGSRRTQYF.

The chain is built from TRBV28 and TRBJ2-7; 8 nucleotides agree with TRBD1. This CDR3 contains 15 residues. The V gene end was trimmed by 5 bases and the J gene end by 0 bases; junction bases not matched to a gene: 6. Germline-derived CDR1 and CDR2 are MDHEN and SYDVKM. CDR3 amino acids: CASSTLDRVSYEQYF. CDR3 bases: TGTGCCAGCAGTACCTTGGACAGGGTCTCCTACGAGCAGTACTTC. Full variable domain (missing parts from reference TRBV28 and TRBJ2-7): DVKVTQSSRYLVKRTGEKVFLECVQDMDHENMFWYRQDPGLGLRLIYFSYDVKMKEKGDIPEGYSVSREKKERFSLILESASTNQTSMYLCASSTLDRVSYEQYFGPGTRLTVT.

This chain uses TRBV7-3 with TRBJ1-6, with 9 bases aligning to TRBD1. Per the germline V gene, CDR1 is SGHTA and CDR2 is FQGTGA. Germline trimming cut 4 bases from V and 10 bases from J; bases unmatched to any gene: 8. The CDR3 spans 15 residues. The CDR3, as DNA: TGTGCCAGCAGCTCCCAGGACAGGGGAAGATCACCCCTCCACTTT. It encodes CASSSQDRGRSPLHF.

This rearrangement joins TRBV7-2 to TRBJ1-5; D unclear. The V end was cut by 5 bases, the J end by 9 bases, with 20 bases between. This CDR3 spans 15 amino acids. Germline CDR1 reads SGHTA; CDR2 reads FQGNSA. The CDR3 DNA follows: TGTGCCAGCAGCCGCTCGGTTCAGCCAGAGGGGCCCCAGCATTTT. The encoded protein is CASSRSVQPEGPQHF.

In DNA form, the CDR3 reads TGTGCCAGCAGCCCCGGGACTAGCGGGGGCCGAAGCTCCTACGAGCAGTACTTC. It encodes CASSPGTSGGRSSYEQYF. The genes are TRBV7-7 and TRBJ2-7; TRBD2 matches at 14 bases. Germline V lookup: CDR1 SSHAT, CDR2 FNYEAQ (reference sequence). There are 18 residues in the CDR3. V was pared by 5 bases and J by 0 bases, with 9 bases of the junction left unmatched.

This clone was seen a handful of times. The chain joins TRBV7-3 to TRBJ1-1; possibly TRBD1 for D (6 bases). Trimming shortened V by 3 bases and J by 3 bases, and 11 bases separated the two germline ends. This CDR3 contains 14 residues. Looked up from germline, CDR1 is SGHTA and CDR2 is FQGTGA. Here the CDR3 reads CASSFSGVHTEAFF. CDR3 nucleotide sequence: TGTGCCAGCAGCTTCTCAGGGGTGCACACTGAAGCTTTCTTT.

This clone was seen a few times. This chain uses TRBV6-5 with TRBJ2-7; the D is unclear. Germline V gene lookup returns CDR1 MNHEY and CDR2 SVGAGI. The CDR3 covers 10 residues. V was pared by 8 bases and J by 3 bases, with 5 bases between. The CDR3 here is CASSGYEQYF. The CDR3 nucleotides read TGTGCCAGCTCCGGCTACGAGCAGTACTTC.

The chain links TRBV9 to TRBJ1-1; D possibly corresponds to TRBD1 (6 bases). CDR1 and CDR2 from the germline V gene are SGDLS and YYNGEE. The CDR3 loop spans 15 amino acids. V lost 1 base and J 6 bases, leaving 16 bases between the germline ends. The chain's CDR3 is CASSVLTGSEAEAFF. CDR3 bases: TGTGCCAGCAGCGTATTAACAGGGTCGGAGGCTGAAGCTTTCTTT. The full variable domain, with the rest looked up from reference TRBV9 and TRBJ1-1, is DSGVTQTPKHLITATGQRVTLRCSPRSGDLSVYWYQQSLDQGLQFLIQYYNGEERAKGNILERFSAQQFPDLHSELNLSSLELGDSALYFCASSVLTGSEAEAFFGQGTRLTVV.

The table lists this clone with a count of one. The rearrangement joins TRBV5-4 to TRBJ2-7; 8 positions agree with TRBD1. Germline CDR1 SGHNT, CDR2 YYREEE (reference sequence). Trimming cost V 4 bases and J 0 bases; bases outside gene matches: 6. CDR3 length equals 15 residues. The CDR3 reads CASSPDRVSSYEQYF. The CDR3 DNA reads TGTGCCAGCAGCCCGGACAGGGTGAGCTCCTACGAGCAGTACTTC.

V usage is TRBV4-1 and J usage is TRBJ1-3; maybe TRBD1 (6 bases). V shed 0 bases and J shed 4 bases, with 10 bases lying between them. There are 15 residues in the CDR3. Germline CDR1 and CDR2: MGHRA and YSYEKL. DNA of the CDR3: TGCGCCAGCAGCCAAGACAGGGGTGGGGGAAACACCATATATTTT. This gives the protein CASSQDRGGGNTIYF.

V usage is TRBV14 and J usage is TRBJ2-1; no firm D call. Germline V gene data show CDR1 as SGHDN and CDR2 as FVKESK. The CDR3 covers 11 residues. V lost 5 bases and J 7 bases, leaving 6 bases between the germline ends. CDR3 nucleotides: TGTGCCAGCAGCTCACGGAATGAGCAGTTCTTC. This sequence encodes CASSSRNEQFF.

This clone was observed a single time. The chain carries TRBV11-2 and TRBJ2-1; TRBD2 matches 9 bases. This CDR3 region has 14 residues. After removal of 3 bases from V and 7 bases from J, the junction contained 4 bases not matched to a gene. Per germline, CDR1 SGHAT and CDR2 FQNNGV. The CDR3 loop is CASSFASGVNEQFF. Here the CDR3 DNA reads TGTGCCAGCAGCTTTGCTAGCGGGGTGAATGAGCAGTTCTTC. Combining the CDR3 with reference TRBV11-2 and TRBJ2-1 gives the whole variable domain EAGVAQSPRYKIIEKRQSVAFWCNPISGHATLYWYQQILGQGPKLLIQFQNNGVVDDSQLPKDRFSAERLKGVDSTLKIQPAKLEDSAVYLCASSFASGVNEQFFGPGTRLTVL.

The gene calls are TRBV4-1 and TRBJ1-2, with 8 bases matching TRBD1. The V gene's germline CDR1 is MGHRA and CDR2 YSYEKL. The CDR3 runs to 14 residues. With V trimmed by 0 bases and J by 7 bases, 4 bases remained unmatched. DNA of the CDR3: TGCGCCAGCAGCCAAGATGGACAGGGCCGTGGCTACACCTTC. Amino acid sequence: CASSQDGQGRGYTF.

V and J are TRBV7-2 and TRBJ2-3; TRBD1 aligns across 8 bases. With 5 bases clipped from V and 7 bases from J, the junction kept 8 bases outside the gene matches. Germline-derived CDR1 and CDR2 are SGHTA and FQGNSA. The CDR3 runs 14 residues. CDR3 loop: CASSLRQGRNTQYF. The CDR3 DNA reads TGTGCCAGCAGCCTCAGACAGGGGCGGAATACGCAGTATTTT.

This clone was observed a handful of times. Other nucleotide sequences in the sample specify the same CDR3. The CDR3 sequence: CASTPRGPGNTIYF. The CDR3 coding sequence is TGTGCCAGTACCCCTAGGGGCCCTGGAAACACCATATATTTT. This chain connects TRBV19 to TRBJ1-3; a weak D match, TRBD1 (5 bases). The ends were cut back, 7 bases at V and 2 bases at J, with 12 bases in the middle. Germline V lookup: CDR1 LNHDA, CDR2 SQIVND (reference sequence). The CDR3 is 14 amino acids.

This CDR3 is CASRDWGRETQYF. DNA of the CDR3: TGTGCCAGCAGAGACTGGGGGCGGGAGACCCAGTACTTC. This rearrangement joins TRBV27 to TRBJ2-5; D may be TRBD1 (6 bases). The CDR3 runs to 13 residues. Per germline, CDR1 MNHEY and CDR2 SMNVEV (reference sequence). Deletions cut 6 bases from V and 5 bases from J, with 13 bases between.

This clone was counted once. The chain uses TRBV27 and TRBJ2-7; 7 bases are shared with TRBD1. The CDR3 totals 13 residues. V lost 4 bases, J lost 9 bases, and 9 bases stayed unmatched. Germline V gives CDR1 MNHEY, CDR2 SMNVEV (reference sequence). CDR3 in amino acids: CASSWDSQKWQYF. Here the CDR3 DNA reads TGTGCCAGCAGTTGGGACAGTCAAAAGTGGCAGTACTTC.

This clone came up a few times. The rearrangement joins TRBV21-1 to TRBJ2-5; the table calls TRBD1, which could not be checked here. TRBV21-1 is recorded as a pseudogene. The length of the CDR3 is 19 residues. The CDR3 nucleotides are TGTGCCAGCAGCAAAAGGGGCAGGGGGTCGGCGGGCAACTACGGGACCCAGTACTTC. It yields the protein CASSKRGRGSAGNYGTQYF.

This rearrangement joins TRBV6-5 to TRBJ2-7; TRBD2 aligns across 7 bases. The ends lost 2 bases at V and 2 bases at J; junction bases unmatched: 6. Germline CDR1 reads MNHEY; CDR2 reads SVGAGI. The length of the CDR3 is 15 residues. This CDR3 reads CASSYGGGGAYEQYF. CDR3 nucleotides: TGTGCCAGCAGTTACGGGGGGGGAGGGGCCTACGAGCAGTACTTC.

This chain links TRBV29-1 with TRBJ1-5; 8 nucleotides agree with TRBD1. The germline V gene encodes CDR1 SQVTM and CDR2 ANQGSEA. Losses at the gene ends were 7 bases for V and 7 bases for J; bases not matched to a gene: 15. This CDR3 comprises 15 residues. CDR3: CSGGEGRGPGQPQHF. The CDR3 nucleotides read TGCAGCGGGGGGGAGGGCAGGGGGCCGGGACAGCCCCAGCATTTT.

V is TRBV4-1 and J is TRBJ2-7; a weak D match, TRBD2 (5 bases). Germline V CDR1 and CDR2: MGHRA, YSYEKL. The V end lost 0 bases, the J end lost 5 bases, and 11 bases lay between the germline ends. The CDR3 covers 14 residues. The CDR3 region is CASSQDGLADEQYF. As DNA, the CDR3 is TGCGCCAGCAGCCAAGATGGGCTAGCAGACGAGCAGTACTTC.